This TCR beta chain was profiled in a study of vaccination effects on CD4 cells after COVID-19. V lost 4 bases and J lost 2, with 5 bases in between. The CDR3 consists of 12 residues. Germline V CDR1 and CDR2: SGHDN, FVKESK. Profiling relied on immunoSEQ multiplex PCR, and the TCRdb table lists in-frame clones only, not all of them. In the table there are 52,000 or so clones, about two thirds of which are singletons. To note about this clone: Its antigen is still unknown.

Before sequencing, viral peptide pools were used by the ViraFEST assay to expand antigen-specific CD4+ T cells. Culture lasted about ten days before CD4+ T cell isolation. No vaccinee had earlier SARS-CoV-2 infection, and nucleocapsid antibodies were negative. This specimen consisted of CD4+ T cells from PBMCs cultured with SARS-CoV-2 spike peptides, obtained before COVID-19 vaccination. The origin of this receptor is a human donor who received a COVID-19 vaccine. The chain joins TRBV14 to TRBJ1-2; a possible D gene is TRBD1 (5 bases). In DNA, the CDR3 is TGTGCCAGCAGCCGACAGAACTATGGCTACACCTTC. It yields the protein CASSRQNYGYTF.